This T cell receptor beta chain came from a study of T cell responses to AZD1222 COVID-19 vaccine. Sequencing used immunoSEQ multiplex PCR; TCRdb keeps in-frame clones, though not all of them. The sample includes about 120,000 clones, about 90% of them seen just once. J gave up 1 base and V 0 bases, and 5 bases lay outside the gene matches. The CDR3 spans 16 residues. CDR1 and CDR2 (germline): KGHSH, LQKENI. The chain joins TRBV18 to TRBJ1-2; 7 bases agree with TRBD1. The sequence came from an adult in good health. The source was peripheral blood, collected on day 0 of AZD1222 vaccination. The CDR3 loop is CASSPPGQINNYGYTF. CDR3 nucleotide sequence: TGTGCCAGCTCACCACCGGGACAGATAAATAACTATGGCTACACCTTC.